Sequencing of this TCR beta chain was carried out in a study of T cell changes during pregnancy in multiple sclerosis (dated by TCRdb to the late 2010s). About the investigation overall: Changes in the T cell repertoire over the course of pregnancy were examined in this study in women with multiple sclerosis.

The CDR3, from cysteine to phenylalanine, totals 20 residues. Of the read, only the CDR3 DNA is kept; its 60 bases are in frame from base 1. Ends trimmed: V by 4 bases, J by 0 bases; bases unmatched to a gene: 20. CDR1 and CDR2 (LGHNA, YNFKEQ) derive from the germline V gene. The library relied on the immunoSEQ multiplex PCR assay. TCRdb retrieved this table from immuneACCESS and kept in-frame rearrangements only. Not all clones are present; in checked studies, unresolved V genes account for under half, and no reason is known for the remainder. Counted in this sample were 56,000 or so clones; approximately 91% of them appeared once. The ten largest clones represent 0.38% of the sample. Worth noting for this clone: This receptor's antigen is unknown. No per-base quality is available; no much larger clone lies one base away.

The sample was CD4+ T cells from peripheral blood mononuclear cells, taken in the third trimester of pregnancy. Recombination joined TRBV4-2 with TRBJ1-1, with 7 junctional bases fitting TRBD1. The clonotype was recovered from a female donor with multiple sclerosis, enrolled in a pregnancy study. The DNA sequence follows: TGTGCCAGCAGCCCCAACCAAGCAATCCGGGACAGTACTTTGAACACTGAAGCTTTCTTT. This codes for CASSPNQAIRDSTLNTEAFF.